This section outlines one T cell receptor beta chain sequence together with its context. Here immunoSEQ multiplex PCR was the method, and the copy in TCRdb shows in-frame clones only, minus some. Found here are some 84,000 clones, 70% to 90% of them singletons; the top ten hold roughly 7.9%. These data are taken from a study of T cell responses to AZD1222 COVID-19 vaccine. Study-wide context: The study pooled second doses at about 4 or about 12 weeks.

V gave up 3 bases and J gave up 5 bases, with 16 bases separating them. Germline CDR1 KGHSH, CDR2 LQKENI. The CDR3 spans 15 residues. The receptor comes from an adult in good health. This sample comprised peripheral blood, obtained on day 0 of AZD1222 vaccination. The V gene is TRBV18, the J gene TRBJ2-5; perhaps TRBD2 as D (6 bases). The CDR3 sequence: CASSPRGGILETQYF. In DNA, the CDR3 is TGTGCCAGCTCACCCCGAGGCGGGATCTTGGAGACCCAGTACTTC.